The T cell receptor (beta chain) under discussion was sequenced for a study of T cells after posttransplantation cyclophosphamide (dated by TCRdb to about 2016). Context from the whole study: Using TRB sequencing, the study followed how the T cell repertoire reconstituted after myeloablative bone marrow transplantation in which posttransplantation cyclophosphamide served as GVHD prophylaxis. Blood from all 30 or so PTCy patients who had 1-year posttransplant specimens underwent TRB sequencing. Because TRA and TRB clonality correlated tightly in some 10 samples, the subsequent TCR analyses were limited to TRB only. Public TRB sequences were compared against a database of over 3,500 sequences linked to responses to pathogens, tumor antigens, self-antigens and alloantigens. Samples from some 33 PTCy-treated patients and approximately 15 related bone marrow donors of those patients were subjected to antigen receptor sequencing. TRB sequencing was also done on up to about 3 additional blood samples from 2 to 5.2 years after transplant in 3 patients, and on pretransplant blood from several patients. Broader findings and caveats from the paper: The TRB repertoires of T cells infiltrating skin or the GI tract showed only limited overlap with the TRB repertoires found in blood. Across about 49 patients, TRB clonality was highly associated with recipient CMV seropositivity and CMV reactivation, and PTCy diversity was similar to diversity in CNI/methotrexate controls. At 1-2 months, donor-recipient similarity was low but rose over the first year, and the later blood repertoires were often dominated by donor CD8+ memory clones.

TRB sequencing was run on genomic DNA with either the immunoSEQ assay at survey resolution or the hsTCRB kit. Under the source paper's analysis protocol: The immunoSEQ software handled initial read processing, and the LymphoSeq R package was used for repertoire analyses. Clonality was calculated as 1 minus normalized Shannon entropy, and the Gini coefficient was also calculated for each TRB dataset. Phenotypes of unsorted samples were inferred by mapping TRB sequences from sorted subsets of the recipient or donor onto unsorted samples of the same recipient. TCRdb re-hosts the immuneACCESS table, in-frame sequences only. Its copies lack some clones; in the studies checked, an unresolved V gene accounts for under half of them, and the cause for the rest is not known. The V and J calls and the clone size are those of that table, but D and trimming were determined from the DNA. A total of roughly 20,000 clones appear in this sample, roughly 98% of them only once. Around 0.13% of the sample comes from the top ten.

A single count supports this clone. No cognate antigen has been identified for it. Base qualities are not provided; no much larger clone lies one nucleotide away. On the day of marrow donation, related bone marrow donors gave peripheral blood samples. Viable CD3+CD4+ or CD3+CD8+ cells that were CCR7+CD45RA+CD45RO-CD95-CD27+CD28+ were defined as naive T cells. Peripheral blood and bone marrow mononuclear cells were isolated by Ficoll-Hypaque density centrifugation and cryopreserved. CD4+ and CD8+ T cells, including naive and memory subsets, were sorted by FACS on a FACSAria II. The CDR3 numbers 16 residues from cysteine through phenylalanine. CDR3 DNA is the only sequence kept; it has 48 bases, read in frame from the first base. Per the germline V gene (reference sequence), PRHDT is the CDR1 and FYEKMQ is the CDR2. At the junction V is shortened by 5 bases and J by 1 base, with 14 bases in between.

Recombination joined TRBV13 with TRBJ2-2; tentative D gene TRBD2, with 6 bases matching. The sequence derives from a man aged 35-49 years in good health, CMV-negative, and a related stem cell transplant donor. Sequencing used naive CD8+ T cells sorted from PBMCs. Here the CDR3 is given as CASSHPGTENTGELFF. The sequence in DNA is TGTGCCAGCAGCCATCCCGGGACTGAGAACACCGGGGAGCTGTTTTTT.